The 17 T cell receptor beta chains below were found in one sample sequenced in a study of blood T cell repertoires in COVID-19. The assay was immunoSEQ multiplex PCR, and TCRdb's table has in-frame clones only and misses some. The table shows around 130,000 clones, with about 76% occurring only once. Material: peripheral blood. The receptors here all came from an elderly man with acute or convalescent COVID-19.

The rearrangement uses TRBV30 and TRBJ1-6; 8 bases line up with TRBD1. There are 15 residues in the CDR3. Germline loops: CDR1 GTSNPN, CDR2 SVGIG (reference sequence). V trimming: 4 bases; J trimming: 0 bases; junction bases outside the gene matches: 2. The CDR3 DNA reads TGTGCCTGGACAGGGGGCGACTCCTATAATTCACCCCTCCACTTT. Translating it yields CAWTGGDSYNSPLHF. The entire variable domain, with the rest obtained from reference TRBV30 and TRBJ1-6, is as follows: SQTIHQWPATLVQPVGSPLSLECTVEGTSNPNLYWYRQAAGRGLQLLFYSVGIGQISSEVPQNLSASRPQDRQFILSSKKLLLSDSGFYLCAWTGGDSYNSPLHFGNGTRLTVT.

The rearrangement joins TRBV3-1 (or the pseudogene TRBV3-2) to TRBJ2-7, with a possible D match to TRBD1 (5 bases). Germline-derived CDR1 and CDR2 are LGHDT and YNNKEL (reference sequence). The CDR3 sequence is 13 residues long. V was shortened by 3 bases and J by 0 bases, with 6 bases between the two germline ends. The CDR3 nucleotides are TGTGCCAGCAGCCATAGGGGCTCCTACGAGCAGTACTTC. Protein product: CASSHRGSYEQYF.

This clone has only a few counts. The rearrangement uses TRBV19 and TRBJ2-3; no definite D call. Per the germline V gene, CDR1 is LNHDA and CDR2 is SQIVND (reference sequence). Trimming cost V 3 bases and J 4 bases, with 8 bases left between them. The CDR3 is 13 residues long. CDR3 residues: CASSILVSDTQYF. CDR3 DNA sequence: TGTGCCAGTAGTATTCTCGTTTCAGATACGCAGTATTTT.

V and J are TRBV4-1 and TRBJ1-3; TRBD1 matches 9 bases. The CDR3 spans 17 residues. CDR1 and CDR2 (germline): MGHRA, YSYEKL. The ends lost 2 bases at V and 3 bases at J; junction bases unmatched: 8. CDR3 bases: TGCGCCAGCAGCCAAATAACCGGGACAGGGTTTGGAAACACCATATATTTT. Translation: CASSQITGTGFGNTIYF.

This clone was recorded a few times. The CDR3 bases are TGTGCCAGCAGTTTGGGGCGGGACCACCGTGATACGCAGTATTTT. Protein sequence: CASSLGRDHRDTQYF. The rearrangement joins TRBV27 to TRBJ2-3; a weak D match, TRBD2 (6 bases). V shed 3 bases and J shed 6 bases, with 16 bases lying between them. Germline V CDR1 and CDR2: MNHEY, SMNVEV (reference sequence). CDR3 length equals 15 residues.

V gene TRBV19 combines with J gene TRBJ1-5, with D possibly being TRBD1 (5 bases). V was clipped by 7 bases and J by 6 bases, with 19 bases between them. The germline V gene encodes CDR1 LNHDA and CDR2 SQIVND (reference sequence). The CDR3 runs to 15 residues. This CDR3 reads CASKQGGGRVQPQHF. For the CDR3, the DNA is TGTGCCAGTAAACAAGGCGGGGGAAGAGTTCAGCCCCAGCATTTT.

The V call is TRBV20-1, the J call TRBJ2-5; unclear D gene. Germline V lookup: CDR1 DFQATT, CDR2 SNEGSKA (reference sequence). The CDR3 runs to 12 residues. Trimming took off 3 bases at V and 2 bases at J, with 7 bases between the two ends. This CDR3 reads CSASPRQETQYF. In DNA, the CDR3 is TGCAGTGCTAGTCCCAGACAAGAGACCCAGTACTTC.

The chain couples TRBV6-5 to TRBJ1-1; 7 nucleotides line up with TRBD1. Per germline, CDR1 MNHEY and CDR2 SVGAGI. The CDR3 loop spans 14 amino acids. Germline trimming cut 6 bases from V and 7 bases from J; bases unmatched to any gene: 11. Here the CDR3 reads CASRKQGLGFEAFF. In DNA, the CDR3 is TGTGCCAGCAGGAAACAGGGGCTTGGATTTGAAGCTTTCTTT.

The rearrangement links TRBV5-1 to TRBJ2-1; 9 bases align to TRBD2. This CDR3 spans 16 amino acids. Germline CDR1 and CDR2: SGHRS and YFSETQ. V lost 4 bases, J lost 0 bases, and 5 bases stayed unmatched. CDR3 loop: CASSPTGLASYNEQFF. The CDR3 DNA reads TGCGCCAGCAGCCCAACGGGACTAGCCTCCTACAATGAGCAGTTCTTC.

V usage is TRBV3-1 (or the pseudogene TRBV3-2) and J usage is TRBJ1-2; 8 bases are a match to TRBD1. After removal of 6 bases from V and 8 bases from J, the junction contained 11 bases not matched to a gene. This CDR3 is 14 amino acids long. CDR1 and CDR2 (germline): LGHDT, YNNKEL (reference sequence). CDR3 sequence reads: CASRNFDRGDGYTF. Written as DNA, the CDR3 is TGTGCCAGCAGAAACTTCGACAGGGGAGACGGCTACACCTTC.

In DNA, the CDR3 is TGTGCCAGCAGCTTTAGCGGGGGGGGTGGGACCCAGTACTTC. Protein product: CASSFSGGGGTQYF. The rearrangement uses TRBV7-2 and TRBJ2-5; 11 bases fit TRBD2. V lost 3 bases to trimming and J lost 7 bases; unmatched junction nucleotides: 4. The CDR3 runs 14 residues. Looked up from germline, CDR1 is SGHTA and CDR2 is FQGNSA.

This chain uses TRBV6-6 with TRBJ1-6; possible D gene TRBD1, 6 bases. The CDR3 is 13 amino acids. Per germline, CDR1 MNHNY and CDR2 SVGAGI (reference sequence). The V gene lost 6 bases and the J gene lost 12 bases, with 15 bases spanning the gap. This CDR3 is CASRRDTILPLHF. For the CDR3, the DNA is TGTGCCAGCAGAAGGGACACCATCTTACCCCTCCACTTT.

The sample holds a few counts of this clone. This CDR3 is also generated by other DNA sequences in the sample. The V gene is TRBV5-1, the J gene TRBJ1-5, with D unclear. Germline values: CDR1 SGHRS, CDR2 YFSETQ. This CDR3 spans 14 amino acids. Between the trimmed V and J ends, which lost 0 bases and 4 bases, there was a span of 8 bases. The CDR3 DNA reads TGCGCCAGCAGCTTGGAGGGAGGTAATCAGCCCCAGCATTTT. Translating gives CASSLEGGNQPQHF.

This chain uses TRBV2 with TRBJ2-5; a possible D gene is TRBD2 (6 bases). In germline, CDR1 is SNHLY, CDR2 FYNNEI. CDR3 size: 12 residues. Trimming took 11 bases from V and 3 from J, leaving 13 bases between them. In DNA, the CDR3 is TGTGCCTCGCGGGGCAGGGAAGAGACCCAGTACTTC. It codes for CASRGREETQYF.

This chain's CDR3 is CATAKPGQGKYGYTF. Written as DNA, the CDR3 is TGTGCCACGGCAAAACCGGGACAGGGGAAATATGGCTACACCTTC. The V call is TRBV27, the J call TRBJ1-2, with 10 bases that match TRBD1. The V gene's germline CDR1 is MNHEY and CDR2 SMNVEV (reference sequence). This CDR3 has 15 residues. Trimming cost V 10 bases and J 5 bases; bases outside gene matches: 13.

The genes are TRBV6-5 and TRBJ2-5, with 9 bases that match TRBD1. This CDR3 comprises 15 residues. The germline V gene has CDR1 MNHEY and CDR2 SVGAGI. Trimming at V came to 8 bases and at J to 3 bases, leaving 10 bases not matched to a gene. The CDR3 is CASRAAGTGKETQYF. The CDR3 DNA reads TGTGCCAGCCGCGCGGCCGGGACAGGGAAAGAGACCCAGTACTTC.

This CDR3 is CASSLQVWQPQHF. DNA for the CDR3: TGTGCCAGCAGTCTCCAGGTTTGGCAGCCCCAGCATTTT. The chain combines TRBV6-2 or TRBV6-3 with TRBJ1-5; no reliable D call. Per germline, CDR1 MNHEY and CDR2 SVGEGT. V was cut by 5 bases and J by 7 bases, with 12 bases left in between. The CDR3 totals 13 residues.